A single sample is the source of the 8 T cell receptor beta chains below, sequenced in a study of T cells in localized non-small cell lung cancer. Here immunoSEQ multiplex PCR was the method, and the copy in TCRdb shows in-frame clones only, minus some. The sample lists 2,500 to 3,500 clones; around 30% were seen once. Sequences were derived from lung tumor tissue, sampled before any cancer treatment. The receptors stem from a woman aged 40-69 years with stage I squamous cell lung carcinoma.

Only one count was recorded for this clone. The CDR3 DNA sequence: TGTGCCAGTAGCCCGAGGGACAGGGAACGTGGCTACACCTTC. It is translated as CASSPRDRERGYTF. This sequence joins TRBV19 and TRBJ1-2, with 9 bases fitting TRBD1. CDR1 is LNHDA, CDR2 SQIVND, per germline (reference sequence). The CDR3 is 14 residues long. Losses at the gene ends were 6 bases for V and 7 bases for J; bases not matched to a gene: 9.

This chain links TRBV15 with TRBJ2-3; 12 positions match TRBD2. The CDR3 sequence is 16 residues long. The germline CDR1 and CDR2 sequences are LNHNV and YYDKDF (reference sequence). V shed 1 base and J 6 bases; nucleotides not matched to a gene: 5. The CDR3 nucleotides are TGTGCCACCAGCAGAGCAACTAGCGGGGGGTCTGATACGCAGTATTTT. It codes for CATSRATSGGSDTQYF.

This clone was found a few times. The chain is built from TRBV10-3 and TRBJ2-1, with a weak D call TRBD2 (6 bases). This CDR3 contains 16 residues. V was cut by 0 bases and J by 5 bases, with 14 bases left in between. The V gene's germline CDR1 is ENHRY and CDR2 SYGVKD. The CDR3 nucleotides read TGTGCCATCAGTGAGTCGGGTAGCGGAATAAACAATGAGCAGTTCTTC. Translation gives CAISESGSGINNEQFF.

The chain uses TRBV19 and TRBJ2-3; possible D gene TRBD2, 5 bases. Trimming stripped 6 bases from V and 6 bases from J, with 13 bases between. The CDR3 extends over 13 amino acids. Germline V gene lookup returns CDR1 LNHDA and CDR2 SQIVND (reference sequence). In DNA, the CDR3 is TGTGCCAGTAGGGACTCCACCCGGGATACGCAGTATTTT. Its protein is CASRDSTRDTQYF.

A word on this clone: At one of its ends the junction is not consistent with the germline gene, which may arise from a read error. This chain uses TRBV30 with TRBJ2-3; TRBD1 is a possible D gene (6 bases). The germline V gene encodes CDR1 GTSNPN and CDR2 SVGIG (reference sequence). The CDR3 consists of 14 residues. The CDR3 sequence is CASAPIDNRAPWNF. CDR3 bases: TGTGCCTCGGCGCCCATCGATAACAGGGCTCCCTGGAATTTT. Variable domain in full (rest from reference TRBV30 and TRBJ2-3): SQTIHQWPATLVQPVGSPLSLECTVEGTSNPNLYWYRQAAGRGLQLLFYSVGIGQISSEVPQNLSASRPQDRQFILSSKKLLLSDSGFYLCASAPIDNRAPWNFGPGTRLTVL.

The chain's CDR3 is CATSRDYPGNEKLFF. The CDR3 region has the DNA TGTGCCACCAGCAGAGATTATCCGGGGAATGAAAAACTGTTTTTT. The J gene is TRBJ1-4, the V gene TRBV15; D is unresolved. V was cut by 0 bases and J by 5 bases, with 10 bases left in between. The CDR3 loop spans 15 amino acids. Germline V gene sequence: CDR1 LNHNV, CDR2 YYDKDF (reference sequence).

The rearrangement joins TRBV19 to TRBJ1-1; weak D call: TRBD1 (5 bases). Germline values: CDR1 LNHDA, CDR2 SQIVND (reference sequence). The ends were cut back, 1 base at V and 6 bases at J, with 15 bases in the middle. The CDR3 runs to 15 residues. The CDR3, as DNA: TGTGCCAGTAGTATAGCCCCGACTTGGGGGGCTGAAGCTTTCTTT. Translated: CASSIAPTWGAEAFF.

This rearrangement joins TRBV30 to TRBJ2-2; the match to TRBD2 covers 8 bases. With 6 bases clipped from V and 3 bases from J, the junction kept 12 bases outside the gene matches. CDR3 length equals 16 residues. CDR1 and CDR2 (germline): GTSNPN, SVGIG (reference sequence). CDR3 amino acids: CACDLLAGRDTGELFF. The CDR3 DNA reads TGTGCCTGCGACTTGTTAGCGGGGCGGGACACCGGGGAGCTGTTTTTT.